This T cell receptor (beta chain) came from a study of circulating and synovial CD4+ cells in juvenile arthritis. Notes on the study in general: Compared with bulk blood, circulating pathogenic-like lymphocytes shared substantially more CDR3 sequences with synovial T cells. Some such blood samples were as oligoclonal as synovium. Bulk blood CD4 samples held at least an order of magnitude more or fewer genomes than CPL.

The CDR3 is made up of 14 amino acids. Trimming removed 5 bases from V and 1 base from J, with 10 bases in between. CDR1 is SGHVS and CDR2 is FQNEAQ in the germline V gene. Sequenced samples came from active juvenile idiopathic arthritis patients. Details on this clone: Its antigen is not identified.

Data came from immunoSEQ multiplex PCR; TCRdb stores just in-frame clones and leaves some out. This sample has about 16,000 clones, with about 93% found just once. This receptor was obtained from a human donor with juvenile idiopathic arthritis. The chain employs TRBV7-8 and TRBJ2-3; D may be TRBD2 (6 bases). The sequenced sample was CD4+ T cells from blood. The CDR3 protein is CASSTSRGTDTQYF. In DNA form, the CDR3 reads TGTGCCAGCAGCACTAGCCGAGGCACAGATACGCAGTATTTT. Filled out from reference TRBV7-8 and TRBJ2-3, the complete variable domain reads GAGVSQSPRYKVAKRGQDVALRCDPISGHVSLFWYQQALGQGPEFLTYFQNEAQLDKSGLPSDRFFAERPEGSVSTLKIQRTQQEDSAVYLCASSTSRGTDTQYFGPGTRLTVL.